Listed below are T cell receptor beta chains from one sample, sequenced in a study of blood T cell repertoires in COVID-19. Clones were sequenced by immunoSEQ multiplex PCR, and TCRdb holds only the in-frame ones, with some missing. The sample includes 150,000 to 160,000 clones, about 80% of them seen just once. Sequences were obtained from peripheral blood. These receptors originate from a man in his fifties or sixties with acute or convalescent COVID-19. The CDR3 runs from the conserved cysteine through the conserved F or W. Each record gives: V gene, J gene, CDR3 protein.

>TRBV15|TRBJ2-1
CATTSSGGRGEQFF
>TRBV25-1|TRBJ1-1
CASSPNERWNTEAFF
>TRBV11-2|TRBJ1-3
CASSSRTGNYSGNTIYF
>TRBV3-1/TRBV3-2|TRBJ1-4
CASSLAGGYEKLFF
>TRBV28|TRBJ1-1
CASSLGREAFF
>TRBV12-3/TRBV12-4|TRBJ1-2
CASRRTGMRGYTF
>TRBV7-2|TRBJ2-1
CASSLSWDSTYNEQFF
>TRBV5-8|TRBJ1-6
CASSTSRLRGSPLHF
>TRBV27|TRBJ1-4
CASSFGPTNEKLFF
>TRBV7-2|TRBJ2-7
CASSHDYSYEQYF
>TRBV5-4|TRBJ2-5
CASSIREEETQYF
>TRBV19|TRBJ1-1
CASSTRVAEAFF
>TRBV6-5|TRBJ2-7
CASSPDRGGPYEQYF
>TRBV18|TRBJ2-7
CASSPFTSGNSYEQYF
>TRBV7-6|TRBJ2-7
CASSLGGTGTYEQYF
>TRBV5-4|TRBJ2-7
CASSSGQNPYEQYF
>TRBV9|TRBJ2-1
CASSVRGLAGGGPDNEQFF
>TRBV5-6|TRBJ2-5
CASGDLAGQETQYF
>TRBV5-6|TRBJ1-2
CASLRGLGQGANYGYTF
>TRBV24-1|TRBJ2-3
CATSDPLDRGDRTDTQYF